Following are 21 T cell receptor beta chains from one sample sequenced in a study of cytomegalovirus exposure and HLA in healthy donors. It was with 60 Vbeta and 13 Jbeta primers that the PCR ran. Some clones are missing from TCRdb's copy, which holds only in-frame ones; the method was immunoSEQ multiplex PCR. The profile covers fewer than 90,000 clones, with about three quarters appearing a single time and about 2.7% taken by the ten largest. The sample taken for sequencing was PBMCs. The receptor source for this set is a male donor in good health and CMV-seropositive.

As to this clone: The same CDR3 arises from other DNA sequences in this sample as well. The V call is TRBV5-1, the J call TRBJ2-5; tentative D call: TRBD2 (6 bases). V was shortened by 4 bases and J by 2 bases, with 9 bases between the two germline ends. Germline V lookup: CDR1 SGHRS, CDR2 YFSETQ. CDR3 size: 13 residues. CDR3 nucleotide sequence: TGCGCCAGCAGCAGGGGACTGCAAGAGACCCAGTACTTC. It encodes CASSRGLQETQYF.

The chain is built from TRBV30 and TRBJ1-5; D is perhaps TRBD1 (5 bases). Germline V CDR1 and CDR2: GTSNPN, SVGIG (reference sequence). This CDR3 spans 14 amino acids. Deletions cut 3 bases from V and 5 bases from J, with 14 bases between. The CDR3 reads CAWRGPGGDQPQHF. In DNA form, the CDR3 reads TGTGCCTGGAGGGGACCGGGAGGGGATCAGCCCCAGCATTTT.

J is TRBJ2-7 and V is TRBV6-5; maybe TRBD1 (6 bases). The germline V and J ends were trimmed by 6 bases and 2 bases, with 11 bases remaining between them. This CDR3 is built from 13 residues. Looked up from germline, CDR1 is MNHEY and CDR2 is SVGAGI. The CDR3 nucleotides read TGTGCCAGCAGCGGACAGACCGCCTACGAGCAGTACTTC. It encodes CASSGQTAYEQYF.

This clone has only a few counts. The chain links TRBV7-3 to TRBJ2-4; D gene ambiguous. Trimming stripped 4 bases from V and 2 bases from J, with 9 bases between. Germline values: CDR1 SGHTA, CDR2 FQGTGA. The CDR3 consists of 14 residues. In DNA, the CDR3 is TGTGCCAGCAGCTACGCTAAAACCAAAAACATTCAGTACTTC. Protein product: CASSYAKTKNIQYF.

DNA for the CDR3: TGTGCCAGTAGTATATCAGGGGTGTGGACTGAAGCTTTCTTT. It yields the protein CASSISGVWTEAFF. The J gene is TRBJ1-1, the V gene TRBV19; possible D gene TRBD1, 6 bases. From germline, CDR1 is LNHDA and CDR2 SQIVND (reference sequence). This CDR3 is built from 14 residues. The V and J ends lost 2 bases and 5 bases respectively, with 12 bases between them.

V usage is TRBV20-1 and J usage is TRBJ2-5; no clear D. V shed 2 bases and J shed 7 bases, with 8 bases lying between them. Germline loops: CDR1 DFQATT, CDR2 SNEGSKA (reference sequence). The CDR3 runs 11 residues. The DNA of the CDR3 is TGCAGTGCTAGATTTCAGGTGACCCAGTACTTC. Amino acids: CSARFQVTQYF.

The V and J genes are TRBV2 and TRBJ1-2; 7 bases are a match to TRBD1. The ends lost 6 bases at V and 6 bases at J; junction bases unmatched: 7. CDR1 is SNHLY and CDR2 is FYNNEI in the germline V gene. The CDR3 spans 13 residues. The CDR3 sequence: CASSANRGDGYTF. CDR3 in DNA: TGTGCCAGCAGCGCCAACAGGGGAGATGGCTACACCTTC. Variable domain in full (rest from reference TRBV2 and TRBJ1-2): EPEVTQTPSHQVTQMGQEVILRCVPISNHLYFYWYRQILGQKVEFLVSFYNNEISEKSEIFDDQFSVERPDGSNFTLKIRSTKLEDSAMYFCASSANRGDGYTFGSGTRLTVV.

This clone was counted once. V gene TRBV7-3 combines with J gene TRBJ2-5; D is unresolved. Germline CDR1 is SGHTA and CDR2 is FQGTGA. CDR3 length: 13 amino acids. Trimming removed 5 bases at V and 4 bases at J, with 11 bases between. The CDR3 DNA is TGTGCCAGCAGCCCGAGGTCTGGAGAGACCCAGTACTTC. Translating it yields CASSPRSGETQYF. The whole variable domain, filled in from reference TRBV7-3 and TRBJ2-5, reads GAGVSQTPSNKVTEKGKYVELRCDPISGHTALYWYRQSLGQGPEFLIYFQGTGAADDSGLPNDRFFAVRPEGSVSTLKIQRTERGDSAVYLCASSPRSGETQYFGPGTRLLVL.

This chain joins TRBV28 and TRBJ1-2, with 8 bases aligning to TRBD1. The length of the CDR3 is 14 residues. Per germline, CDR1 MDHEN and CDR2 SYDVKM. V was clipped by 6 bases and J by 0 bases; unmatched bases: 3. For the CDR3, the DNA is TGTGCCAGCAGGCCAGGGGGCACTAACTATGGCTACACCTTC. Translated, it gives CASRPGGTNYGYTF.

The rearrangement links TRBV18 to TRBJ2-6; D possibly corresponds to TRBD2 (6 bases). Germline loops: CDR1 KGHSH, CDR2 LQKENI. This CDR3 has 14 amino acids. The V end lost 8 bases, the J end lost 0 bases, and 8 bases lay between the germline ends. CDR3 in DNA: TGTGCCAGCCTCGGGAGCTCTGGGGCCAACGTCCTGACTTTC. This sequence encodes CASLGSSGANVLTF. The variable domain in full, with the rest retrieved from reference TRBV18 and TRBJ2-6, is NAGVMQNPRHLVRRRGQEARLRCSPMKGHSHVYWYRQLPEEGLKFMVYLQKENIIDESGMPKERFSAEFPKEGPSILRIQQVVRGDSAAYFCASLGSSGANVLTFGAGSRLTVL.

The V and J genes are TRBV2 and TRBJ2-7; 8 nucleotides line up with TRBD2. The junction had 8 bases not matched to a gene; V was cut back by 8 bases and J by 2 bases. The CDR3 contains 14 residues. Germline V gene sequence: CDR1 SNHLY, CDR2 FYNNEI. The CDR3 spells CASLKRETAYEQYF. DNA of the CDR3: TGTGCCAGCCTCAAGCGGGAGACCGCCTACGAGCAGTACTTC. Drawing the rest from reference TRBV2 and TRBJ2-7, the complete variable domain is EPEVTQTPSHQVTQMGQEVILRCVPISNHLYFYWYRQILGQKVEFLVSFYNNEISEKSEIFDDQFSVERPDGSNFTLKIRSTKLEDSAMYFCASLKRETAYEQYFGPGTRLTVT.

V is TRBV9 and J is TRBJ1-2; D gene uncertain. V gave up 0 bases and J gave up 4 bases, with 13 bases separating them. The CDR3 loop spans 15 amino acids. CDR1 SGDLS and CDR2 YYNGEE come from the germline V gene. The CDR3 loop is CASSVGDEISYGYTF. CDR3 bases: TGTGCCAGCAGCGTAGGCGATGAAATAAGCTATGGCTACACCTTC.

This clone showed up just once. This chain uses TRBV7-9 with TRBJ1-2; maybe TRBD1 (6 bases). Germline lookup yields CDR1 SEHNR and CDR2 FQNEAQ (reference sequence). The CDR3 extends over 12 amino acids. Trimming took 7 bases from V and 10 from J, leaving 16 bases between them. This CDR3 reads CASTFNRETYTF. CDR3 DNA: TGTGCCAGCACCTTTAACAGGGAGACCTACACCTTC. The variable domain in full, with the rest retrieved from reference TRBV7-9 and TRBJ1-2, is DTGVSQNPRHKITKRGQNVTFRCDPISEHNRLYWYRQTLGQGPEFLTYFQNEAQLEKSRLLSDRFSAERPKGSFSTLEIQRTEQGDSAMYLCASTFNRETYTFGSGTRLTVV.

The chain combines TRBV30 with TRBJ2-1; TRBD1 matches 8 bases. Germline trimming cut 0 bases from V and 7 bases from J; bases unmatched to any gene: 5. Germline V gene data show CDR1 as GTSNPN and CDR2 as SVGIG (reference sequence). CDR3 length: 14 amino acids. As DNA, the CDR3 is TGTGCCTGGAGTGTAGGTCAGGGGGCGAATGAGCAGTTCTTC. This sequence encodes CAWSVGQGANEQFF.

This chain uses TRBV23-1 with TRBJ2-5, with D possibly TRBD1 on 6 matching bases. TRBV23-1 is identified as an open reading frame with a role that is uncertain. V was trimmed by 4 bases and J by 3 bases, leaving 15 bases between them. The length of the CDR3 is 15 residues. CDR3 amino acids: CASSRPGHGEETQYF. The CDR3 region has the DNA TGCGCCAGCAGTCGTCCGGGACACGGAGAAGAGACCCAGTACTTC.

A remark on this clone: The junction does not match germline at one end; this may be a read error. The chain uses TRBV7-9 and TRBJ2-7, with TRBD2 identical over 9 bases. This CDR3 is built from 15 residues. Germline CDR1 and CDR2: SEHNR and FQNEAQ (reference sequence). CDR3 bases: TGTTCCAGCAGCTTAGAGTTGACTAGCGGAGTCGAGCAGTACTTC. It encodes CSSSLELTSGVEQYF.

The rearrangement links TRBV29-1 to TRBJ2-7; D not certain. The CDR3 consists of 11 residues. Per germline, CDR1 SQVTM and CDR2 ANQGSEA. V gave up 2 bases and J gave up 5 bases, with 7 bases separating them. CDR3 in amino acids: CSVEWRNEQYF. CDR3 nucleotides: TGCAGCGTTGAATGGCGGAACGAGCAGTACTTC.

To note about this clone: Germline is not matched at one junction end, which may reflect a read error. The rearrangement uses TRBV29-1 and TRBJ1-2, with no clear D. CDR1 and CDR2 (germline): SQVTM, ANQGSEA. This CDR3 comprises 14 residues. The CDR3, as DNA: TGCAGCGTGTCGGGTTCAACTCCCGGTTATGGCTACTCCTTC. As protein: CSVSGSTPGYGYSF.

The rearrangement uses TRBV27 and TRBJ2-1; D might be TRBD1 (6 bases). The germline V gene has CDR1 MNHEY and CDR2 SMNVEV (reference sequence). Trimming cost V 5 bases and J 0 bases, with 11 bases left between them. The length of the CDR3 is 15 residues. The CDR3 protein is CASSTRGVSYNEQFF. Written as DNA, the CDR3 is TGTGCCAGCAGTACCAGGGGTGTCTCCTACAATGAGCAGTTCTTC.

J is TRBJ2-2 and V is TRBV19, with TRBD2 matching over 9 bases. Germline lookup yields CDR1 LNHDA and CDR2 SQIVND (reference sequence). The CDR3 is 17 amino acids. Trimming cost V 7 bases and J 5 bases; bases outside gene matches: 14. In DNA, the CDR3 is TGTGCCAGTACCACCGGCGGCGCGGCGGGAGGGACCGGGGAGCTGTTTTTT. It translates to CASTTGGAAGGTGELFF.

The rearrangement links TRBV25-1 to TRBJ1-2; 7 nucleotides match TRBD1. This CDR3 spans 14 amino acids. Germline V CDR1 and CDR2: MGHDK, SYGVNS. The trim removed 6 bases at V and 6 bases at J, leaving 10 bases unmatched. Here the CDR3 DNA reads TGTGCCAGCAGCCGACAGGGTGTTATTAATGGCTACACCTTC. Translating it yields CASSRQGVINGYTF.